This T cell receptor (beta chain) was identified in a study of T cells in Graves' hyperthyroidism and ophthalmopathy. The V end lost 0 bases, the J end lost 0 bases, and 11 bases lay between the germline ends. From germline, CDR1 is GTSNPN and CDR2 SVGIG (reference sequence). This CDR3 has 15 residues. TCR beta CDR3 regions were amplified from RNA transcripts. An initial round of RT-PCR targeting the TCR CDR3 relied on the HTBI primer set. Via MiXCR, TCRdb re-called the multiplex PCR reads, giving one row per CDR3 protein. The table includes 650,000 to 800,000 distinct CDR3 sequences, nearly 45% detected once.

The J gene is TRBJ1-1, the V gene TRBV30; no reliable D call. This clonotype was obtained from an adult man with Graves' disease, either hyperthyroidism or ophthalmopathy (not recorded which). Input material: peripheral blood or thyroid tissue (not recorded which). This CDR3 reads CAWSVAYGMNTEAFF. Written as DNA, the CDR3 is TGTGCCTGGAGTGTGGCGTACGGCATGAACACTGAAGCTTTCTTT.